This is a list of T cell receptor beta chains from one sample in a study of cytomegalovirus exposure and HLA in healthy donors. TCRdb keeps only in-frame clones here, not all; method: immunoSEQ multiplex PCR. The sample lists roughly 150,000 clones, approximately 90% seen once, with approximately 3.1% in the top ten. The sample consisted of PBMCs. The receptors were sampled from a man aged 18 to 30 in good health and CMV-seronegative. The CDR3 runs from the conserved cysteine through the conserved F or W. The D gene is left open where the match is weak.

d_call: .
v_call: TRBV19
j_call: TRBJ2-2
cdr3_aa: CASSGPGELFF
cdr3_nt: TGTGCCAGTAGCGGTCCCGGGGAGCTGTTTTTT

d_call: TRBD1
v_call: TRBV7-2
j_call: TRBJ1-2
cdr3_aa: CASSSRTGLTGYTF
cdr3_nt: TGTGCCAGCAGCTCCCGGACAGGGTTGACAGGCTACACCTTC

d_call: TRBD1
v_call: TRBV10-3
j_call: TRBJ2-6
cdr3_aa: CAIRDRGVHGANVLTF
cdr3_nt: TGTGCCATCAGGGACAGGGGCGTTCATGGGGCCAACGTCCTGACTTTC

d_call: .
v_call: TRBV5-8
j_call: TRBJ2-1
cdr3_aa: CASSLMIAANIPAYNEQFF
cdr3_nt: TGTGCCAGCAGCTTGATGATAGCGGCTAATATACCCGCCTACAATGAGCAGTTCTTC

d_call: TRBD1
v_call: TRBV27
j_call: TRBJ2-2
cdr3_aa: CASSRTGRNTGELFF
cdr3_nt: TGTGCCAGCAGTCGGACAGGGAGGAACACCGGGGAGCTGTTTTTT

d_call: .
v_call: TRBV6-1
j_call: TRBJ1-6
cdr3_aa: CASSEVKGPNSPLHF
cdr3_nt: TGTGCCAGCAGTGAAGTGAAGGGGCCTAATTCACCCCTCCACTTT

d_call: .
v_call: TRBV7-9
j_call: TRBJ1-6
cdr3_aa: CASSSAAGLSSPLHF
cdr3_nt: TGTGCCAGCAGCTCGGCAGCAGGGCTCAGTTCACCCCTCCACTTT

d_call: TRBD2
v_call: TRBV7-2
j_call: TRBJ2-1
cdr3_aa: CASSVGTTTTNEQFF
cdr3_nt: TGTGCCAGCAGCGTCGGGACTACCACTACCAATGAGCAGTTCTTC

d_call: .
v_call: TRBV5-4
j_call: TRBJ2-7
cdr3_aa: CASSLESGTGEQYF
cdr3_nt: TGTGCCAGCAGCTTGGAAAGCGGTACGGGCGAGCAGTACTTC

d_call: .
v_call: TRBV18
j_call: TRBJ1-6
cdr3_aa: CASSLTIQGSPLHF
cdr3_nt: TGTGCCAGCTCTCTTACGATCCAGGGATCACCCCTCCACTTT

d_call: .
v_call: TRBV5-6
j_call: TRBJ1-4
cdr3_aa: CASSLGGSNEKLFF
cdr3_nt: TGTGCCAGCAGCTTGGGGGGCTCGAATGAAAAACTGTTTTTT

d_call: TRBD2
v_call: TRBV6-5
j_call: TRBJ2-7
cdr3_aa: CASRRLSGVSYEQYF
cdr3_nt: TGTGCCAGCAGGAGACTAAGCGGGGTTTCCTACGAGCAGTACTTC